These T cell receptor beta chains were read from a single sample in a study of blood T cell repertoires in COVID-19. Some clones are missing from TCRdb's copy, which holds only in-frame ones; the method was immunoSEQ multiplex PCR. The table includes 230,000 or so clones, 81% detected once. The sequenced material came from peripheral blood. Every receptor here comes from an elderly woman with COVID-19, enrolled during active disease. Each CDR3 is given with its conserved first and last residue. D genes are given only for firm matches. For some rows the clone size is stated as once, few or many, or as a class when expanded; others skip it.

TRBV5-8	.	.	TRBJ1-2	CASSKNRRGRGVTF	TGTGCCAGCAGCAAAAATCGACGAGGGCGGGGAGTCACCTTC
TRBV2	.	once	TRBJ1-2	CASSDLLNYGYTF	TGTGCCAGCAGTGATCTCCTTAACTATGGCTACACCTTC
TRBV19	.	.	TRBJ1-3	CASSIPGSRNTIYF	TGTGCCAGTAGTATCCCGGGGTCGAGAAACACCATATATTTT
TRBV6-4	.	once	TRBJ2-4	CASSEEFVGSAKNIQYF	TGTGCCAGCAGTGAAGAATTCGTCGGGTCGGCCAAAAACATTCAGTACTTC
TRBV29-1	.	.	TRBJ1-1	CSVEGESQAFF	TGCAGCGTTGAAGGGGAGTCCCAAGCTTTCTTT
TRBV6-5	.	.	TRBJ1-1	CASSFKTVNTEAFF	TGTGCCAGCAGCTTTAAGACAGTGAACACTGAAGCTTTCTTT
TRBV2	.	.	TRBJ1-5	CASGQGLQQPQHF	TGTGCCAGCGGCCAGGGATTGCAACAGCCCCAGCATTTT
TRBV7-8	.	.	TRBJ1-4	CASKDRLATNEKLFF	TGTGCCAGCAAGGACAGACTTGCAACTAATGAAAAACTGTTTTTT
TRBV6-2/TRBV6-3	.	many	TRBJ1-5	CASSLILRAGDQPQHF	TGTGCCAGCAGCTTAATCTTACGGGCAGGGGATCAGCCCCAGCATTTT
TRBV18	.	once	TRBJ2-3	CASSPRAGGLTDTQYF	TGTGCCAGCTCACCACGGGCCGGGGGGCTCACAGATACGCAGTATTTT
TRBV6-1	.	.	TRBJ2-7	CASSDSGQREQYF	TGTGCCAGCAGTGATTCTGGACAGCGCGAGCAGTACTTC
TRBV10-3	.	.	TRBJ1-1	CAISELLNTEAFF	TGTGCCATCAGTGAACTGCTGAACACTGAAGCTTTCTTT
TRBV12-5	.	few	TRBJ2-3	CASGLIGPSTDTQYF	TGTGCTAGTGGTTTGATCGGTCCTAGCACAGATACGCAGTATTTT
TRBV29-1	TRBD1	.	TRBJ1-2	CSVVTGGNYGYTF	TGCAGCGTCGTTACAGGGGGCAACTATGGCTACACCTTC
TRBV30	.	.	TRBJ1-5	CAWGPGVGQPQHF	TGTGCCTGGGGCCCAGGGGTCGGTCAGCCCCAGCATTTT